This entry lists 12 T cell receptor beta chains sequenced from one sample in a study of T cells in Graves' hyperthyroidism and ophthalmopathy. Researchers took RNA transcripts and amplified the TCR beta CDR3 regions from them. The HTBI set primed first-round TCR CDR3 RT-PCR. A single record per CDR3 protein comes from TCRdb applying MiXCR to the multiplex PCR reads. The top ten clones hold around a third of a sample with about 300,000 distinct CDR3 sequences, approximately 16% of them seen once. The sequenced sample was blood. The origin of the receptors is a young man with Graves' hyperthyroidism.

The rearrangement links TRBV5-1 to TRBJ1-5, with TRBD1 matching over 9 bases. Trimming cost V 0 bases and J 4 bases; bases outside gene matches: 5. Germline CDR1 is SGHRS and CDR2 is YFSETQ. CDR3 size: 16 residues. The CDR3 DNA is TGCGCCAGCAGCTTGGGTCCGGGACAGGGTAATCAGCCCCAGCATTTT. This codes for CASSLGPGQGNQPQHF.

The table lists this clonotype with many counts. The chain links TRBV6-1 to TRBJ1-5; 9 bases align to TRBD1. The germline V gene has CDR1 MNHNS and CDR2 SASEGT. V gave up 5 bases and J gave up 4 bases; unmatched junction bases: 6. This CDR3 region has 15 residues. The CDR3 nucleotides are TGTGCCAGCAGTAGGCATGGGACAGGGAATCAGCCCCAGCATTTT. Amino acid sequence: CASSRHGTGNQPQHF.

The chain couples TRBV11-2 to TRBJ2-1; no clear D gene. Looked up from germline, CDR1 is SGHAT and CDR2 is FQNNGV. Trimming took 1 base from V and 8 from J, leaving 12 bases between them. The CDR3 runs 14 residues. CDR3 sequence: CASSLVGQSDEQFF. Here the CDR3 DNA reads TGTGCCAGCAGCTTAGTTGGCCAGTCAGATGAGCAGTTCTTC.

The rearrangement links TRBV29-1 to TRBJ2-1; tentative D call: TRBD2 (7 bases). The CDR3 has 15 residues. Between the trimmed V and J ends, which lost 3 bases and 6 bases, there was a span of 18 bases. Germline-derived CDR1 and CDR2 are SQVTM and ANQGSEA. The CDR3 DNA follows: TGCAGCGTTGATGGGGGGGCGGGAATAGGCAATGAGCAGTTCTTC. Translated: CSVDGGAGIGNEQFF.

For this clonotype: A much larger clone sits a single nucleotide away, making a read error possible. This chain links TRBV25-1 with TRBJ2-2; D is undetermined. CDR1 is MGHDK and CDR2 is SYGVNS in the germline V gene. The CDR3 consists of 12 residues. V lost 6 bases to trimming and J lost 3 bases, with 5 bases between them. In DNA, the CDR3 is TGTGCCAGCAGGGCAGACACCGGGGAGCTGTTTTTT. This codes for CASRADTGELFF.

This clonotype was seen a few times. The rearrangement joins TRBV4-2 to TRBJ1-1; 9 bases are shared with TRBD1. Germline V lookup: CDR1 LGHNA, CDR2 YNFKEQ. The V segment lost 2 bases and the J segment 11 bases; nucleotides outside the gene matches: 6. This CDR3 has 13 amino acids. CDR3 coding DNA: TGTGCCAGCAGCCAACCCGGGACAGGGTTCGCTTTCTTT. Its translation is CASSQPGTGFAFF.

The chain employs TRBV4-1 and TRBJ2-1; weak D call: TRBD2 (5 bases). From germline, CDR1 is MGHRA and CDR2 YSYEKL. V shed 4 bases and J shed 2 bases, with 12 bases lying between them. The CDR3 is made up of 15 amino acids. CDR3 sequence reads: CASSPQAEPYNEQFF. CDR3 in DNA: TGCGCCAGCAGCCCCCAAGCGGAACCCTACAATGAGCAGTTCTTC.

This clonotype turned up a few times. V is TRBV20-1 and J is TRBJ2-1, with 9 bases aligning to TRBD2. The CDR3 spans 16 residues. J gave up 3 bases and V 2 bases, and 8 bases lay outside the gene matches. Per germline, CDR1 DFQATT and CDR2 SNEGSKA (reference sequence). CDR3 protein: CSARRGRAPFYNEQFF. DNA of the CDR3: TGCAGTGCTAGACGCGGGAGGGCCCCCTTCTACAATGAGCAGTTCTTC.

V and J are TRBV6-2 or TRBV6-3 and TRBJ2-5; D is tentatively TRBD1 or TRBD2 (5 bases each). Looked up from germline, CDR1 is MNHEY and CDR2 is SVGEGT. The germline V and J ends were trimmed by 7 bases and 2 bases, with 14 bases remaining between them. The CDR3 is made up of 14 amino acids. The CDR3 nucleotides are TGTGCCAGCAACGCCCGGGGCTCACAAGAGACCCAGTACTTC. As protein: CASNARGSQETQYF.

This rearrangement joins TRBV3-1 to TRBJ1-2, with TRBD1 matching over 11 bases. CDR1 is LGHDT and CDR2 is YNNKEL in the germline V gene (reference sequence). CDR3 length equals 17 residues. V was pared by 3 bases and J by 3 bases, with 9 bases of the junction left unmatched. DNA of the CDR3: TGTGCCAGCAGCCATGACCCGGACAGGGGGCTTGACTATGGCTACACCTTC. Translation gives CASSHDPDRGLDYGYTF. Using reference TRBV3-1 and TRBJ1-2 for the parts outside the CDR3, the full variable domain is DTAVSQTPKYLVTQMGNDKSIKCEQNLGHDTMYWYKQDSKKFLKIMFSYNNKELIINETVPNRFSPKSPDKAHLNLHINSLELGDSAVYFCASSHDPDRGLDYGYTFGSGTRLTVV.

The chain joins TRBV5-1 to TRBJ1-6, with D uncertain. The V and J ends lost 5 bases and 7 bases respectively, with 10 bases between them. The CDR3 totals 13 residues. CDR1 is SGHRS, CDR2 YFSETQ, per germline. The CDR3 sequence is CASRDGQNSPLHF. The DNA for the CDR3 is TGCGCCAGCAGGGACGGTCAGAATTCACCCCTCCACTTT.

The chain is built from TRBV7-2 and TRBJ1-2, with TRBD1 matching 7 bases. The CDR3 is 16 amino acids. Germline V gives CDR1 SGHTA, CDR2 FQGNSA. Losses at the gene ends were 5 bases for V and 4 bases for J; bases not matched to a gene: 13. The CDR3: CASSPREGQTFYGYTF. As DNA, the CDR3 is TGTGCCAGCAGCCCACGAGAGGGACAGACATTCTATGGCTACACCTTC.